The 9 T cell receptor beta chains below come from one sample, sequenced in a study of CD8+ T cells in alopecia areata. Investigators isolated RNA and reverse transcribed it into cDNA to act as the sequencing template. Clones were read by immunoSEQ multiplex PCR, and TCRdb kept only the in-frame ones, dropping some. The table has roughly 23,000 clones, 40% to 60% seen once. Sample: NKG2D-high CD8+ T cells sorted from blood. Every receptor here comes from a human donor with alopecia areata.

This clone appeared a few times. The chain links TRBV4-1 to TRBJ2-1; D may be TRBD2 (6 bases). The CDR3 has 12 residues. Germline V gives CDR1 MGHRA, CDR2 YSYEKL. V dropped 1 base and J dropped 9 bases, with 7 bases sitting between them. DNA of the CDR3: TGCGCCAGCAGCCAAGGGGAGGTTGAGCAGTTCTTC. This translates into CASSQGEVEQFF.

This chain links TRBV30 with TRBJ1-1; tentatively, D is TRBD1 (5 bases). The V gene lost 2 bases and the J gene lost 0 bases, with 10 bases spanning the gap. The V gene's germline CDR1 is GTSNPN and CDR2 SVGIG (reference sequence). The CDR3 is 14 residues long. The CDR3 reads CAWSQGSLNTEAFF. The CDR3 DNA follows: TGTGCCTGGAGTCAGGGATCCCTGAACACTGAAGCTTTCTTT.

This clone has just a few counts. The CDR3: CSVEEPRTGGGNRLSTEAFF. In nucleotides, the CDR3 is TGCAGCGTTGAAGAGCCCCGTACAGGGGGCGGAAACAGGTTGAGCACTGAAGCTTTCTTT. The chain recombines TRBV29-1 with TRBJ1-1, with TRBD1 identical over 9 bases. Looked up from germline, CDR1 is SQVTM and CDR2 is ANQGSEA. This CDR3 is 20 amino acids long. The ends lost 0 bases at V and 4 bases at J; junction bases unmatched: 21.

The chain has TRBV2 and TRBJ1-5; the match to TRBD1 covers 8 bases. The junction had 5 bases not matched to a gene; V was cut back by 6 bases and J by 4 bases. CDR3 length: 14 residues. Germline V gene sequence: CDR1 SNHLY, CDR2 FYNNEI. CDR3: CASRIRQGNQPQHF. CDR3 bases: TGTGCCAGCAGAATTCGACAGGGGAATCAGCCCCAGCATTTT.

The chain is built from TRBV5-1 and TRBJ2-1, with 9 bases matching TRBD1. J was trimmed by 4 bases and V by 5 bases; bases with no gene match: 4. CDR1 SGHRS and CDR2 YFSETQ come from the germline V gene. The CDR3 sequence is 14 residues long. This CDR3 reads CASRPGQGYNEQFF. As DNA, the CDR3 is TGCGCCAGCAGACCGGGACAGGGTTACAATGAGCAGTTCTTC.

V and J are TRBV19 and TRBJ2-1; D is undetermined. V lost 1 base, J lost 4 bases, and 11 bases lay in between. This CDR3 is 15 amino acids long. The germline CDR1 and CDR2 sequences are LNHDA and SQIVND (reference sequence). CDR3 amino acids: CASSIARRGYNEQFF. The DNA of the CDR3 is TGTGCCAGTAGTATAGCCAGGAGAGGTTACAATGAGCAGTTCTTC. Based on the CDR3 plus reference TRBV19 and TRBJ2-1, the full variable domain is DGGITQSPKYLFRKEGQNVTLSCEQNLNHDAMYWYRQDPGQGLRLIYYSQIVNDFQKGDIAEGYSVSREKKESFPLTVTSAQKNPTAFYLCASSIARRGYNEQFFGPGTRLTVL.

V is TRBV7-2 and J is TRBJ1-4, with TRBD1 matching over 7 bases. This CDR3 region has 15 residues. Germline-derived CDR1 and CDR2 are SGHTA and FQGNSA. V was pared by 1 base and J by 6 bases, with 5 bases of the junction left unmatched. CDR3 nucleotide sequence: TGTGCCAGCAGCTTAGGTGTCAGGGGGTATGAAAAACTGTTTTTT. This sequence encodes CASSLGVRGYEKLFF.

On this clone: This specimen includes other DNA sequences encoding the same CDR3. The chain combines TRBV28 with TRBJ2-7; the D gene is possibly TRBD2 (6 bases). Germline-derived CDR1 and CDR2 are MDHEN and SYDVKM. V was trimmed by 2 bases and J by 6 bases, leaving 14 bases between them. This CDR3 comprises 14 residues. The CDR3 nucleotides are TGTGCCAGCAGTTTAGGGGGTACCGGGGGCGAGCAGTACTTC. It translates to CASSLGGTGGEQYF.

This chain's CDR3 is CASASFEAGYEQYF. The CDR3 region has the DNA TGTGCCAGCGCGTCTTTTGAGGCTGGCTACGAGCAGTACTTC. The rearrangement uses TRBV7-9 and TRBJ2-7; D unresolved. Per germline, CDR1 SEHNR and CDR2 FQNEAQ (reference sequence). V lost 8 bases and J 3 bases, leaving 17 bases between the germline ends. This CDR3 is 14 amino acids long.